The subject of this entry is one T cell receptor beta chain. This specimen comes from a study of T cell responses to AZD1222 COVID-19 vaccine. This table comes from immunoSEQ multiplex PCR, and its TCRdb copy is limited to in-frame clones, with some not included. The sample lists around 130,000 clones, about 90% seen once, with 1.4% to 1.5% in the top ten. Germline CDR1 and CDR2: MNHEY and SVGAGI. This CDR3 is built from 14 residues. The specimen comprised peripheral blood, sampled on day 0 of AZD1222 vaccination. The clonotype comes from an adult in good health. This chain links TRBV6-5 with TRBJ1-1; TRBD1 agrees at 10 bases. CDR3 in amino acids: CATGQGGLNTEAFF. CDR3 sequence (DNA): TGTGCTACAGGACAGGGGGGATTGAACACTGAAGCTTTCTTT.